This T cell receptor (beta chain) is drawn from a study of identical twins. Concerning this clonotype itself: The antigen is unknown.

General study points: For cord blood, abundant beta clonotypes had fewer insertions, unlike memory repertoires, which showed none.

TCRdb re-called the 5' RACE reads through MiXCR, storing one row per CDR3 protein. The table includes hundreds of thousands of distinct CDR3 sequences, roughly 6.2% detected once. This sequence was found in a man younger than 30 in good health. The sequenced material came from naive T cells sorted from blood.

CDR3 loop: CASSLVRLVGEPGKNEQFF. The CDR3 region has the DNA TGTGCCAGCAGCTTGGTGCGACTAGTGGGAGAGCCGGGGAAAAATGAGCAGTTCTTC. The chain employs TRBV5-6 and TRBJ2-1; maybe TRBD2 (6 bases). The germline V and J ends were trimmed by 0 bases and 7 bases, with 26 bases remaining between them. Germline V gene sequence: CDR1 SGHDT, CDR2 YYEEEE. This CDR3 is built from 19 residues.